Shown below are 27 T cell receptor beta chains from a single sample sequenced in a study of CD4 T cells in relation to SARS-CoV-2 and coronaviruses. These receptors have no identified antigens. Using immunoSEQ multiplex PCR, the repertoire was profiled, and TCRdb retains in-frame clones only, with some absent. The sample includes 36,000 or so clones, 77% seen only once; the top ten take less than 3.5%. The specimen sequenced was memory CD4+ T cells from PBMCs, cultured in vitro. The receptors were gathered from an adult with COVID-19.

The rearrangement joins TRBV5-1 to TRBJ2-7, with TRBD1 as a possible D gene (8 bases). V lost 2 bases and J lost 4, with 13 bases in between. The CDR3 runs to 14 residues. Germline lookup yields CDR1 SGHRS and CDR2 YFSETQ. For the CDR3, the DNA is TGCGCCAGCAGCTTACAGGGGGGGGAATACGAGCAGTACTTC. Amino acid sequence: CASSLQGGEYEQYF.

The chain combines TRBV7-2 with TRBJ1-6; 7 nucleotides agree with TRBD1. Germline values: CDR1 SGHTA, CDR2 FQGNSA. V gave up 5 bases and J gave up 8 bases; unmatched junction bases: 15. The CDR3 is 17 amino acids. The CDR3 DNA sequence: TGTGCCAGCAGCCCAAACTACGACAGGGTGGGTTATTCACCCCTCCACTTT. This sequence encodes CASSPNYDRVGYSPLHF.

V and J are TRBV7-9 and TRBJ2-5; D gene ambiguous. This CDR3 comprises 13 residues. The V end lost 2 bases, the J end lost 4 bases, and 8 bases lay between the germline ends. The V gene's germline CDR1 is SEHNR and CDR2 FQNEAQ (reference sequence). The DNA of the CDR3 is TGTGCCAGCAGCTTACTCGGACGAGAGACCCAGTACTTC. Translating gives CASSLLGRETQYF.

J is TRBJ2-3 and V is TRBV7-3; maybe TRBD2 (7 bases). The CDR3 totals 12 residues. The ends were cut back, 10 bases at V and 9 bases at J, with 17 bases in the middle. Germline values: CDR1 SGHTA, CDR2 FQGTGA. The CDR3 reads CATSGRGGTQYF. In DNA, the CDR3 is TGTGCCACCTCCGGCAGGGGAGGGACGCAGTATTTT.

CDR3 sequence reads: CASSPQTSKETQYF. The CDR3 DNA follows: TGCGCCAGCAGTCCCCAGACGTCAAAAGAGACCCAGTACTTC. V and J are TRBV5-1 and TRBJ2-5; D unresolved. The germline V gene has CDR1 SGHRS and CDR2 YFSETQ. This CDR3 is built from 14 residues. Trimming stripped 5 bases from V and 3 bases from J, with 14 bases between.

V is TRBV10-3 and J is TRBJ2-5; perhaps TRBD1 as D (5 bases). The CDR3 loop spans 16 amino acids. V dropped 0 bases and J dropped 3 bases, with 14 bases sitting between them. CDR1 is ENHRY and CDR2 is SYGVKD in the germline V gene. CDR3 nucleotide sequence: TGTGCCATCAGTGAGTCAGGGGCCAATGCGGAAGAGACCCAGTACTTC. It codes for CAISESGANAEETQYF.

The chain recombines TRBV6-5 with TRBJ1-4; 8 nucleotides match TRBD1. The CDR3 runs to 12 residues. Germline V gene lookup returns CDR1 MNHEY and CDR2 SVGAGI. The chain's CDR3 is CVSQGVGEKLFF. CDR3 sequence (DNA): TGTGTATCACAGGGGGTGGGTGAAAAACTGTTTTTT.

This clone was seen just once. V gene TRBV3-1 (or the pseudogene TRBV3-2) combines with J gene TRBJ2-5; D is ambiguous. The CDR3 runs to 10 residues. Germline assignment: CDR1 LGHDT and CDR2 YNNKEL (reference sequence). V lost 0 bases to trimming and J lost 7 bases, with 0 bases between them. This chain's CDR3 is CASSQETQYF. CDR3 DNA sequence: TGTGCCAGCAGCCAAGAGACCCAGTACTTC.

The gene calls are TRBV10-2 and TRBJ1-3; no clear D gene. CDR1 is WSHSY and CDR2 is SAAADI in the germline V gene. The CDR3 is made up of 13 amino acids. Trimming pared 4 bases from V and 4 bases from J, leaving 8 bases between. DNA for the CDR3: TGCGCCAGCAGTGGGGCCTGGGGAAACACCATATATTTT. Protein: CASSGAWGNTIYF.

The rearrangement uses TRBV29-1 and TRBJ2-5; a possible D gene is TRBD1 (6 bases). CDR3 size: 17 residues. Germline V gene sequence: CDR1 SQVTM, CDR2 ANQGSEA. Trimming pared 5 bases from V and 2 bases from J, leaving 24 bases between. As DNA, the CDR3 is TGCAGCGTTAAAAGGGGGAGAAGGACAGTGCCTCAAGAGACCCAGTACTTC. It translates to CSVKRGRRTVPQETQYF.

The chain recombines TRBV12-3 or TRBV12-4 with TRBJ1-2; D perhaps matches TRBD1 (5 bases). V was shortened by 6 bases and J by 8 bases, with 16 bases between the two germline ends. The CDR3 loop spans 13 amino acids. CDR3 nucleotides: TGTGCCAGCAGGCCGCCCGGGGGGGACGGCTACACCTTC. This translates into CASRPPGGDGYTF.

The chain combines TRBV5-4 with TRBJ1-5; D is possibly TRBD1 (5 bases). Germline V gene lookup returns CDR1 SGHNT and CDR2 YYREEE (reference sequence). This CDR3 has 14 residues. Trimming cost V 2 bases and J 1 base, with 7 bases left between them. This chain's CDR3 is CASSFWGSNQPQHF. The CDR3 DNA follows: TGTGCCAGCAGCTTCTGGGGGAGCAATCAGCCCCAGCATTTT.

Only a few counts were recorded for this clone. DNA of the CDR3: TGTGCCAGCAGCTCAATAAACACCGGGGAGCTGTTTTTT. Protein sequence: CASSSINTGELFF. V and J are TRBV7-3 and TRBJ2-2; D remains ambiguous. The germline gives CDR1 SGHTA, CDR2 FQGTGA. This CDR3 is 13 amino acids long. The V end was cut by 4 bases, the J end by 2 bases, with 5 bases between.

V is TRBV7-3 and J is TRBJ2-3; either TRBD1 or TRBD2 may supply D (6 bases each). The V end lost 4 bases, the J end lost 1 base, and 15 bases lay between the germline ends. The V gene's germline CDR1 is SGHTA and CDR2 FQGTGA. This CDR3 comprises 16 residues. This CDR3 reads CASSSRGDTRTDTQYF. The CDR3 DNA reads TGTGCCAGCAGCTCAAGGGGGGACACCCGCACAGATACGCAGTATTTT.

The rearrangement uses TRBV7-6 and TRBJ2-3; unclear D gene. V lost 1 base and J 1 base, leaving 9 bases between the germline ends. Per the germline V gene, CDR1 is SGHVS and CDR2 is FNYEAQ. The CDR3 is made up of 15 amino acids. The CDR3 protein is CASSLGGSGTDTQYF. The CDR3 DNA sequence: TGTGCCAGCAGCTTAGGAGGATCGGGCACAGATACGCAGTATTTT. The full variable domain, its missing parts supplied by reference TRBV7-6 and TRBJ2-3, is GAGVSQSPRYKVTKRGQDVALRCDPISGHVSLYWYRQALGQGPEFLTYFNYEAQQDKSGLPNDRFSAERPEGSISTLTIQRTEQRDSAMYRCASSLGGSGTDTQYFGPGTRLTVL.

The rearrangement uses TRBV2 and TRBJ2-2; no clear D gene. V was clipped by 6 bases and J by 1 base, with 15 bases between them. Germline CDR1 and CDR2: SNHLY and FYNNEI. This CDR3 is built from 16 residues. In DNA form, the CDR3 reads TGTGCCAGCAGGCGATCGCTTTGGGGGAACACCGGGGAGCTGTTTTTT. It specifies CASRRSLWGNTGELFF.

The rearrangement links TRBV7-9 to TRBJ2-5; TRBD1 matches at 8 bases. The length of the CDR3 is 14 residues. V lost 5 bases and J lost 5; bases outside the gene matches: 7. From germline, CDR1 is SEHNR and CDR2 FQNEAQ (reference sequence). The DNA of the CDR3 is TGTGCCAGCAGCACGGACAGGGATCGTGAGACCCAGTACTTC. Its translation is CASSTDRDRETQYF.

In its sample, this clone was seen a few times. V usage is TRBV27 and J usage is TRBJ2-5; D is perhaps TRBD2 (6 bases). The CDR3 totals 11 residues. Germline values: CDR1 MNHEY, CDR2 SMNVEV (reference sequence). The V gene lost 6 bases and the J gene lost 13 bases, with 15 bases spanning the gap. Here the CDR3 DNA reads TGTGCCAGCAGCCAGGACTATGCCCTGTACTTC. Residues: CASSQDYALYF.

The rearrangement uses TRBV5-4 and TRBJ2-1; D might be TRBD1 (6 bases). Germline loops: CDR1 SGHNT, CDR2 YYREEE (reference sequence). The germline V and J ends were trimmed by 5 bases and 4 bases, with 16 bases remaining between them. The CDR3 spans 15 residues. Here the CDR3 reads CASSPQGFMYNEQFF. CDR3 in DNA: TGTGCCAGCAGTCCGCAGGGGTTTATGTACAATGAGCAGTTCTTC.

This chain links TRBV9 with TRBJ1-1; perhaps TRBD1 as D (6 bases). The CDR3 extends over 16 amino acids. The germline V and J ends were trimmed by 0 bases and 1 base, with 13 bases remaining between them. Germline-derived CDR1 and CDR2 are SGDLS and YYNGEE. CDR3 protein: CASSVGQAGRNTEAFF. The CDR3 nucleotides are TGTGCCAGCAGCGTAGGACAGGCGGGGAGGAACACTGAAGCTTTCTTT.

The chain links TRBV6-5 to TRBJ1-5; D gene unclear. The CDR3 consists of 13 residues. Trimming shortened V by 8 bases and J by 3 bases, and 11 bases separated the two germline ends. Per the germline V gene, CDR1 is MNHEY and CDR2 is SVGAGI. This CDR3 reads CASAATFNQPQHF. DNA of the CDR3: TGTGCCAGCGCCGCCACCTTCAATCAGCCCCAGCATTTT.

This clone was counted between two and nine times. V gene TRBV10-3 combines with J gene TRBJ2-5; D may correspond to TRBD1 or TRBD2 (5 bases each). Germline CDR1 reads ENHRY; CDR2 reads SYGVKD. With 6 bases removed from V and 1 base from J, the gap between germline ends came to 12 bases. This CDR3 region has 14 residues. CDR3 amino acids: CAIRRDGFQETQYF. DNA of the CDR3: TGTGCCATCAGACGGGACGGCTTCCAAGAGACCCAGTACTTC.

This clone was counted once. The CDR3 is CASSPRGTLGTGELFF. The DNA for the CDR3 is TGTGCCAGCAGTCCGAGGGGCACTCTGGGCACCGGGGAGCTGTTTTTT. This chain connects TRBV27 to TRBJ2-2, with D possibly called TRBD1 or TRBD2 (5 bases each). V lost 5 bases to trimming and J lost 4 bases, with 17 bases between them. CDR3 length: 16 residues. Per germline, CDR1 MNHEY and CDR2 SMNVEV (reference sequence).

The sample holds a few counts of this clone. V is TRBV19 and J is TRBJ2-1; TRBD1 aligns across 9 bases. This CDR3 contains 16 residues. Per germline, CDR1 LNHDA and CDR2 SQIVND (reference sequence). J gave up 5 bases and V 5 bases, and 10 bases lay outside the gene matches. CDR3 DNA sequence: TGTGCCAGTAGTCCGCGGACAGGGGTATGGAACAATGAGCAGTTCTTC. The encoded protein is CASSPRTGVWNNEQFF.

CDR3 nucleotide sequence: TGTGCCAGCTCATTCGGGTTTTCCGGGAGCGAAGAGACCCAGTACTTC. It codes for CASSFGFSGSEETQYF. This rearrangement joins TRBV18 to TRBJ2-5, with D tentatively TRBD2 (6 bases). This CDR3 is 16 amino acids long. Looked up from germline, CDR1 is KGHSH and CDR2 is LQKENI. V shed 5 bases and J shed 3 bases, with 19 bases lying between them. Looking up the rest from reference TRBV18 and TRBJ2-5 gives the full variable domain: NAGVMQNPRHLVRRRGQEARLRCSPMKGHSHVYWYRQLPEEGLKFMVYLQKENIIDESGMPKERFSAEFPKEGPSILRIQQVVRGDSAAYFCASSFGFSGSEETQYFGPGTRLLVL.

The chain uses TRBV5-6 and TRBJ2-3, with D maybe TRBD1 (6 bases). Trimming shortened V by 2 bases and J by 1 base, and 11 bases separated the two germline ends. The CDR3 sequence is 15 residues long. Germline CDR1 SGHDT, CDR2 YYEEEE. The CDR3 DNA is TGTGCCAGCAGCTTCAGGTACAGGGGCACAGATACGCAGTATTTT. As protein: CASSFRYRGTDTQYF.

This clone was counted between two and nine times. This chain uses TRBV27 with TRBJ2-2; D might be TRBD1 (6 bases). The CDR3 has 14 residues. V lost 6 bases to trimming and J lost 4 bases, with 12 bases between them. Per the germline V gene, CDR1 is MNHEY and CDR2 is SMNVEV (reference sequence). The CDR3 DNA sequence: TGTGCCAGCAGAACCGGGACAAGCACCGGGGAGCTGTTTTTT. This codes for CASRTGTSTGELFF.